These T cell receptor beta chains were read from a single sample in a study of blood T cell repertoires in COVID-19. Profiled with immunoSEQ multiplex PCR; TCRdb holds only in-frame clones, not every one. This sample has roughly 250,000 clones, with roughly 93% found just once. Sequenced material: PBMCs or T cells enriched from blood (not recorded which). The receptors originated from a woman in her thirties or forties with acute COVID-19. The CDR3 runs from the conserved cysteine through the conserved F or W. A D gene is named only where the DNA matches it firmly. Not every row has a clone size; where given, it reads once, few, many or a size class.

TRBJ2-2	TRBV5-1	few	.	TGCGCCAGCAGCTTGAGAGCTTCGGACCTCGGAGGGGTGGCCGGGGAGCTGTTTTTT	CASSLRASDLGGVAGELFF
TRBJ2-7	TRBV19	.	TRBD2	TGTGCCAGTAGTGGGACCGGGACTAGCGGGAACTCCTACGAGCAGTACTTC	CASSGTGTSGNSYEQYF
TRBJ1-5	TRBV18	.	.	TGTGCCAGCTCACTAACAGGTTCCGGTCAGCCCCAGCATTTT	CASSLTGSGQPQHF
TRBJ1-1	TRBV30	.	.	TGTGCCTGGAGTGAAGAGGGTCGGACTGAAGCTTTCTTT	CAWSEEGRTEAFF
TRBJ2-7	TRBV7-2	.	TRBD2	TGTGCCAGCAGCCAAGCACTTAGTGAGCGGGAGTCGACCAAATACGAGCAGTACTTC	CASSQALSERESTKYEQYF
TRBJ2-3	TRBV7-2	.	TRBD2	TGTGCCAGCAGCCGGACTAGCGGGAGCACAGATACGCAGTATTTT	CASSRTSGSTDTQYF
TRBJ2-3	TRBV11-2	.	.	TGTGCCAGCAGCTTAGGGGTAGCGCTTAGCACAGATACGCAGTATTTT	CASSLGVALSTDTQYF
TRBJ2-1	TRBV19	.	.	TGTGCCAGTAGTATACTCCCGTCCAATGAGCAGTTCTTC	CASSILPSNEQFF
TRBJ2-5	TRBV11-3	.	TRBD2	TGTGCCAGCAGCTTAGTAACTAGCGGGAGGCCCCAGACCCAGTACTTC	CASSLVTSGRPQTQYF
TRBJ1-5	TRBV12-3/TRBV12-4	.	.	TGTGCCAGCAGTAACAGGTTAGATCAGCCCCAGCATTTT	CASSNRLDQPQHF
TRBJ2-3	TRBV11-2	.	TRBD2	TGTGCCAGCAGCTTAAATCTAGCGGGAGTATCAGATACGCAGTATTTT	CASSLNLAGVSDTQYF
TRBJ2-7	TRBV7-2	.	.	TGTGCCAGCAGCCGTTCCTCCTACGAGCAGTACTTC	CASSRSSYEQYF
TRBJ1-4	TRBV6-5	.	.	TGTGCCAGCAGTTACTCCCGGGGGGGAACTAATGAAAAACTGTTTTTT	CASSYSRGGTNEKLFF
TRBJ2-1	TRBV9	.	.	TGTGCCAGCAGCGTAGATGGGGGGATAGGTGAGCAGTTCTTC	CASSVDGGIGEQFF